Reported below is one T cell receptor (beta chain). The method was immunoSEQ multiplex PCR; TCRdb's version includes in-frame clones alone and lacks a portion of them. The sample contains about 140,000 clones, about 86% of which appear only once. V was clipped by 5 bases and J by 6 bases; unmatched bases: 7. The CDR3 contains 15 residues. Germline CDR1 is LNHDA and CDR2 is SQIVND (reference sequence). The sample is drawn from a study of blood T cell repertoires in COVID-19. Study as a whole: Sources were T cells, B-cell-depleted T cells, or PBMCs; the material itself was cDNA or gDNA.

The source is a woman in her sixties with acute or convalescent COVID-19. The sample was peripheral blood. The J gene is TRBJ2-2, the V gene TRBV19; 9 bases align to TRBD2. The CDR3 here is CASSRKSGGPGELFF. CDR3 DNA sequence: TGTGCCAGTAGTCGAAAGAGCGGGGGGCCCGGGGAGCTGTTTTTT.